This T cell receptor (beta chain) is from a study of chemoradiotherapy in HPV16-positive cancers. Findings of the study overall: Candidate HPV-specific clones and E7-related TCR motifs grew in tumor during treatment.

This CDR3 is built from 17 residues. From germline, CDR1 is SEHNR and CDR2 FQNEAQ (reference sequence). Trimming removed 1 base at V and 3 bases at J, with 18 bases between. Method: immunoSEQ multiplex PCR; TCRdb's copy keeps in-frame clones and lacks some. Among about 8,700 clones, around 74% were seen once, and the ten largest hold around 10%. This clone was seen just once. Its antigen is as yet unknown. This chain joins TRBV7-9 and TRBJ1-2; no clear D gene. The material was obtained from a patient who underwent chemoradiotherapy. This receptor was identified in a human donor with HPV-associated anogenital cancer. The CDR3: CASSLETWAHYDYGYTF. The CDR3 DNA follows: TGTGCCAGCAGCTTAGAAACCTGGGCACACTATGACTATGGCTACACCTTC.